Following are 9 T cell receptor beta chains from one sample sequenced in a study of cytomegalovirus exposure and HLA in healthy donors. The PCR contained 60 Vbeta and 13 Jbeta primers. TCRdb's table, derived via immunoSEQ multiplex PCR, lists solely in-frame clones and lacks some. The sample has around 150,000 clones; 77% are singletons. Sequences were obtained from PBMCs. All receptors derive from a woman in her forties in good health and CMV-seronegative.

In its sample, this clone was seen once. A junction end diverges from the germline sequence, so it may reflect a read error. This sequence joins TRBV7-9 and TRBJ1-1; D might be TRBD1 (6 bases). This CDR3 has 12 amino acids. Germline CDR1 is SEHNR and CDR2 is FQNEAQ (reference sequence). The CDR3 sequence: CSSSSRQARAFF. CDR3 coding DNA: TGTTCCAGCAGCTCCAGACAGGCCCGAGCTTTCTTT.

The chain joins TRBV5-4 to TRBJ1-1; no reliable D call. Per the germline V gene, CDR1 is SGHNT and CDR2 is YYREEE (reference sequence). Trimming cost V 0 bases and J 4 bases, with 7 bases left between them. This CDR3 is 13 amino acids long. In DNA form, the CDR3 reads TGTGCCAGCAGCTTGGGTCTCCGCACTGAAGCTTTCTTT. Residues: CASSLGLRTEAFF. Filled out from reference TRBV5-4 and TRBJ1-1, the complete variable domain reads ETGVTQSPTHLIKTRGQQVTLRCSSQSGHNTVSWYQQALGQGPQFIFQYYREEENGRGNFPPRFSGLQFPNYSSELNVNALELDDSALYLCASSLGLRTEAFFGQGTRLTVV.

The genes are TRBV4-3 and TRBJ1-6; D may be TRBD1 (6 bases). The germline V gene encodes CDR1 LGHNA and CDR2 YSLEER. Trimming took off 2 bases at V and 8 bases at J, with 13 bases between the two ends. The CDR3 runs to 15 residues. The CDR3 nucleotides read TGCGCCAGCAGCCAATTGGGGGGGCTTGATTCACCCCTCCACTTT. Its protein is CASSQLGGLDSPLHF.

This sequence joins TRBV2 and TRBJ2-2; D is ambiguous. The CDR3 loop spans 13 amino acids. V was shortened by 6 bases and J by 1 base, with 6 bases between the two germline ends. The germline CDR1 and CDR2 sequences are SNHLY and FYNNEI. Here the CDR3 reads CASSAENTGELFF. In DNA form, the CDR3 reads TGTGCCAGCAGCGCAGAGAACACCGGGGAGCTGTTTTTT.

The rearrangement uses TRBV28 and TRBJ2-7, with a possible D match to TRBD1 (5 bases). CDR3 size: 12 residues. V lost 6 bases and J 3 bases, leaving 9 bases between the germline ends. Germline V gene lookup returns CDR1 MDHEN and CDR2 SYDVKM. The CDR3: CASSLDSYEQYF. CDR3 DNA sequence: TGTGCCAGCAGCCTAGACAGCTACGAGCAGTACTTC.

The J gene is TRBJ2-4, the V gene TRBV29-1, with 10 bases aligning to TRBD1. J lost 2 bases, V lost 3 bases, and 1 base had no gene match. Germline assignment: CDR1 SQVTM and CDR2 ANQGSEA. The CDR3 spans 14 residues. CDR3 in DNA: TGCAGCGTTGAGGACAGGGGGTCCAAAAACATTCAGTACTTC. Protein product: CSVEDRGSKNIQYF. Using reference TRBV29-1 and TRBJ2-4 for the parts outside the CDR3, the full variable domain is SAVISQKPSRDICQRGTSLTIQCQVDSQVTMMFWYRQQPGQSLTLIATANQGSEATYESGFVIDKFPISRPNLTFSTLTVSNMSPEDSSIYLCSVEDRGSKNIQYFGAGTRLSVL.

The gene calls are TRBV6-1 and TRBJ1-2; 7 bases are a match to TRBD1. Germline assignment: CDR1 MNHNS and CDR2 SASEGT. The CDR3 contains 12 residues. Germline trimming cut 4 bases from V and 4 bases from J; bases unmatched to any gene: 0. The CDR3 protein is CASSGQGYGYTF. CDR3 DNA: TGTGCCAGCAGTGGACAGGGCTATGGCTACACCTTC.

The rearrangement joins TRBV14 to TRBJ2-7; possibly TRBD1 for D (6 bases). Trimming pared 1 base from V and 0 bases from J, leaving 16 bases between. This CDR3 region has 17 residues. Germline V gene sequence: CDR1 SGHDN, CDR2 FVKESK. This chain's CDR3 is CASSQGFLRGGSYEQYF. The CDR3 DNA reads TGTGCCAGCAGCCAAGGATTCCTTAGAGGGGGCTCCTACGAGCAGTACTTC.

This rearrangement joins TRBV6-1 to TRBJ1-1; the D is unclear. This CDR3 is 12 amino acids long. CDR1 and CDR2 from the germline V gene are MNHNS and SASEGT. V lost 4 bases and J 7 bases, leaving 10 bases between the germline ends. The DNA for the CDR3 is TGTGCCAGCAGTGCCCTTGGCGGTGAAGCTTTCTTT. Protein sequence: CASSALGGEAFF.